The rows below give T cell receptor beta chains drawn from one sample of a study of cytomegalovirus exposure and HLA in healthy donors. TCRdb keeps only in-frame clones here, not all; method: immunoSEQ multiplex PCR. Of roughly 90,000 clones detected, about four fifths appear once; the ten largest clones hold approximately 2.3%. Sequences were obtained from PBMCs. Source of these receptors: a man aged 18 to 35 in good health and CMV-seronegative. Each CDR3 is given with its conserved first and last residue. The D gene is left open where the match is weak. The listing skips clone size in some rows; elsewhere it reads once, few, many or a size class.

TRBV7-8	NA	once	TRBJ1-5	TGTGCCAGCAGCTTAATCTCTAGGCCCCAGCATTTT	CASSLISRPQHF
TRBV6-6	NA	NA	TRBJ1-1	TGTGCCAGCAGCCAGGCCGCGACTGAAGCTTTCTTT	CASSQAATEAFF
TRBV4-2	NA	NA	TRBJ1-2	TGTGCCAGCAGCCAAGACCGGGACACTGGCTACACCTTC	CASSQDRDTGYTF
TRBV10-1	TRBD1	NA	TRBJ1-1	TGCGCCAGCAGGGGACAGGGGTCGGTTGAAGCTTTCTTT	CASRGQGSVEAFF
TRBV7-2	NA	few	TRBJ2-2	TGTGCCAGCAGCCTACAGGAGCTCACCGGGGAGCTGTTTTTT	CASSLQELTGELFF
TRBV2	NA	NA	TRBJ1-2	TGTGCCAGCAGACCGACACCCGTTGGCTACACCTTC	CASRPTPVGYTF
TRBV18	TRBD1	NA	TRBJ2-7	TGTGCCAGCTCACCCTCGAGGACAGGGGGCTTCTACGAGCAGTACTTC	CASSPSRTGGFYEQYF
TRBV7-8	NA	NA	TRBJ2-1	TGTGCCAGCAGCTTAGCGCTGGTCTCGGGAAATGAGCAGTTCTTC	CASSLALVSGNEQFF
TRBV28	NA	NA	TRBJ2-7	TGTGCCAGCAGATCGGAGCCCTACGAGCAGTACTTC	CASRSEPYEQYF
TRBV27	TRBD1	NA	TRBJ1-5	TGTGCCAGCAAGCAAGGACAGGGAGAAAATCAGCCCCAGCATTTT	CASKQGQGENQPQHF
TRBV15	NA	few	TRBJ1-1	TGTGCCACCAGGGATGGGGGGGACACTGAAGCTTTCTTT	CATRDGGDTEAFF
TRBV7-3	NA	NA	TRBJ2-3	TGTGCCAGCAGCTTTGGGAGTACAGATACGCAGTATTTT	CASSFGSTDTQYF
TRBV28	NA	NA	TRBJ2-1	TGTGCCAGCAGTTTGTCCTTGTCCCAGCAGTTCTTC	CASSLSLSQQFF
TRBV10-3	TRBD2	NA	TRBJ2-3	TGTGCCATCAGTGGACGGCTAGCGGGAGGGGGGAGCACAGATACGCAGTATTTT	CAISGRLAGGGSTDTQYF
TRBV7-2	TRBD2	NA	TRBJ2-1	TGTGCCAGCAGCTTCTCGGACAGCGGGAGTGGAAATGAGCAGTTCTTC	CASSFSDSGSGNEQFF
TRBV5-4	NA	NA	TRBJ1-1	TGTGCCAGCAGCTTGATAGTGAACACTGAAGCTTTCTTT	CASSLIVNTEAFF
TRBV14	TRBD2	NA	TRBJ2-2	TGTGCCAGCAGCCAACCACGGACTAGCGGGAACACCGGGGAGCTGTTTTTT	CASSQPRTSGNTGELFF
TRBV27	NA	NA	TRBJ1-1	TGTGCCAGCAGTTTGGGACACTCGAACACTGAAGCTTTCTTT	CASSLGHSNTEAFF
TRBV4-2	TRBD2	NA	TRBJ2-7	TGTGCCAGCAGCCAAGGGGCGGCTAGCGGGACCTACGAGCAGTACTTC	CASSQGAASGTYEQYF
TRBV5-6	NA	NA	TRBJ2-1	TGTGCCAGCAGCTTACAGGGTTTGGCTGAGCAGTTCTTC	CASSLQGLAEQFF
TRBV6-1	NA	once	TRBJ1-5	TGTGCCAGCAGCCCAGACTCGAATAGCAATCAGCCCCAGCATTTT	CASSPDSNSNQPQHF
TRBV18	TRBD2	NA	TRBJ2-1	TGTGCCAGCTCACCAGGGACTAGTAACAATGAGCAGTTCTTC	CASSPGTSNNEQFF
TRBV5-4	TRBD1	NA	TRBJ2-7	TGTGCCAGCAGTCCTGACAGGGGGGTTTCGTACGAGCAGTACTTC	CASSPDRGVSYEQYF
TRBV19	NA	NA	TRBJ2-1	TGTGCCAGTAGTATAGGATCTGCGGGACTCAGGGTAATTAAGCAGTTCTTC	CASSIGSAGLRVIKQFF
TRBV27	TRBD2	NA	TRBJ2-3	TGTGCCAGCAGTTTATCCGGGACTAGCGGAGTCCCCTCCCAGTATTTT	CASSLSGTSGVPSQYF
TRBV5-6	TRBD2	NA	TRBJ2-1	TGTGCCAGCAGCCGTCGGACTAGCGGGAGTGTTAATGAGCAGTTCTTC	CASSRRTSGSVNEQFF
TRBV27	NA	NA	TRBJ1-5	TGTGCCAGCAGTTTAATGGCAGGGAATCAGCCCCAGCATTTT	CASSLMAGNQPQHF
TRBV6-1	TRBD1	NA	TRBJ2-7	TGTGCCAGCAGAGCTCCGGGACAGGGGCGATACGAGCAGTACTTC	CASRAPGQGRYEQYF
TRBV2	NA	few	TRBJ2-1	TGTGCCAGCAGTCCCCGGGTCCCTAGCGTCACCTACAATGAGCAGTTCTTC	CASSPRVPSVTYNEQFF
TRBV19	TRBD1	few	TRBJ1-2	TGTGCCAGTAGTGCCGGGACAGGGACGCGGGGCTACACCTTC	CASSAGTGTRGYTF
TRBV18	NA	once	TRBJ1-1	TGTGCCAGCTCACCAGGGCTCGGGAGAGACACTGAAGCTTTCTTT	CASSPGLGRDTEAFF
TRBV6-5	TRBD1	NA	TRBJ1-1	TGTGCCAGCAGTTATGACAGGGGGCTTTCTGAAGCTTTCTTT	CASSYDRGLSEAFF
TRBV10-2	TRBD2	NA	TRBJ2-3	TGCGCCAGCTTGACTAGCGGGAGCTCCACAGATACGCAGTATTTT	CASLTSGSSTDTQYF
TRBV14	TRBD2	once	TRBJ2-2	TGTGCCAGCAGCCTTAGCGGGAGCACCGGGGAGCTGTTTTTT	CASSLSGSTGELFF
TRBV7-9	NA	NA	TRBJ2-2	TGTGCCAGCAGCTGGCCAGGGGTAGGGACCGGGGAGCTGTTTTTT	CASSWPGVGTGELFF
TRBV27	NA	NA	TRBJ2-5	TGTGCCAGCAGCCGGTATGGGGGCCTAGGGGAGACCCAGTACTTC	CASSRYGGLGETQYF
TRBV21-1	NA	NA	TRBJ1-1	TGTGCCAGCAGCAAAAGGTTTTTGATCAGGGAAGCTTTCTTT	CASSKRFLIREAFF
TRBV5-1	TRBD1	few	TRBJ1-4	TGCGCCAGCAGCTTGGATCGGACAGGGGTAGAAAAACTGTTTTTT	CASSLDRTGVEKLFF
TRBV7-2	NA	NA	TRBJ1-5	TGTGCCAGCAGCTTTCTAGGGGTCAATCAGCCCCAGCATTTT	CASSFLGVNQPQHF
TRBV6-4	NA	NA	TRBJ1-5	TGTGCCAGCAGTCACAGGGTTAGCCTGTTCAATCAGCCCCAGCATTTT	CASSHRVSLFNQPQHF
TRBV7-6	NA	NA	TRBJ2-1	TGTGCCAGCAGCTTAGTAGGGCTAGGGGACAATGAGCAGTTCTTC	CASSLVGLGDNEQFF
TRBV9	NA	NA	TRBJ1-2	TGTGCCAGCAGCGTAGGTCTGGAGCCCCACTTC	CASSVGLEPHF
TRBV5-1	NA	NA	TRBJ2-7	TGCGCCAGCAGCTTTGGAACTAGAACTTACGAGCAGTACTTC	CASSFGTRTYEQYF